One and the same sample provided the 25 T cell receptor beta chains below, sequenced in a study of shared clonotypes between healthy human individuals. Data came from immunoSEQ multiplex PCR; TCRdb stores just in-frame clones and leaves some out. The repertoire holds 1.5 million to 2.5 million clones, with approximately 94% as singletons. It was CD45RO-negative cells, positively selected for CCR7, that made up naive CD8 cells, with terminally differentiated effector memory CD45RA+ cells excluded. The sequencing sample was made of naive CD8+ T cells sorted from blood. These receptors all stem from a young man in good health.

CDR3 bases: TGTGCCAGCAGCTCATTATCCACAGGGGCCTACGAGCAGTACTTC. Residues: CASSSLSTGAYEQYF. The chain links TRBV7-9 to TRBJ2-7, with 7 bases fitting TRBD1. The CDR3 has 15 residues. The trim removed 4 bases at V and 2 bases at J, leaving 8 bases unmatched. From germline, CDR1 is SEHNR and CDR2 FQNEAQ (reference sequence).

The chain combines TRBV10-3 with TRBJ1-6, with a weak D call TRBD1 (6 bases). The germline CDR1 and CDR2 sequences are ENHRY and SYGVKD. The CDR3 consists of 15 residues. V was pared by 6 bases and J by 7 bases, with 16 bases between. CDR3 nucleotides: TGTGCCATCAGAGAGACAGGCCCGGGGAATTCACCCCTCCACTTT. Its protein product is CAIRETGPGNSPLHF.

This clone appeared a few times. The genes are TRBV4-1 and TRBJ1-1; tentative D call: TRBD1 (5 bases). CDR3 length: 14 residues. With 3 bases removed from V and 1 base from J, the gap between germline ends came to 9 bases. Per germline, CDR1 MGHRA and CDR2 YSYEKL. In DNA, the CDR3 is TGCGCCAGCAGCCATTTTCAGGGGAACACTGAAGCTTTCTTT. It codes for CASSHFQGNTEAFF.

This chain connects TRBV7-2 to TRBJ1-1, with a possible D match to TRBD1 (5 bases). The ends were cut back, 2 bases at V and 0 bases at J, with 16 bases in the middle. Per germline, CDR1 SGHTA and CDR2 FQGNSA. The CDR3 sequence is 17 residues long. The CDR3 DNA is TGTGCCAGCAGCTTAAGAGGTCGGGGGATCATGAACACTGAAGCTTTCTTT. This codes for CASSLRGRGIMNTEAFF.

The chain employs TRBV15 and TRBJ1-6; no reliable D call. Trimming removed 4 bases at V and 0 bases at J, with 10 bases between. The CDR3 length is 16 residues. Germline V lookup: CDR1 LNHNV, CDR2 YYDKDF (reference sequence). The CDR3: CATSTLQSSYNSPLHF. In DNA form, the CDR3 reads TGTGCCACCAGCACCTTACAGAGCTCCTATAATTCACCCCTCCACTTT.

The chain uses TRBV19 and TRBJ2-2; D is possibly TRBD1 (6 bases). Germline CDR1 is LNHDA and CDR2 is SQIVND (reference sequence). V lost 5 bases and J lost 6, with 16 bases in between. The CDR3 length is 15 residues. The chain's CDR3 is CASSHRVGFAGELFF. CDR3 nucleotides: TGTGCCAGTAGTCACAGGGTAGGGTTCGCCGGGGAGCTGTTTTTT.

This clone came up a few times. The gene calls are TRBV27 and TRBJ2-1; D not resolved. Germline V gene data show CDR1 as MNHEY and CDR2 as SMNVEV (reference sequence). The length of the CDR3 is 12 residues. The V and J ends lost 3 bases and 3 bases respectively, with 3 bases between them. The CDR3 here is CASSLDYNEQFF. The CDR3, as DNA: TGTGCCAGCAGTTTGGACTACAATGAGCAGTTCTTC.

The rearrangement uses TRBV27 and TRBJ1-1; perhaps TRBD1 as D (6 bases). V lost 2 bases and J 0 bases, leaving 10 bases between the germline ends. The CDR3 extends over 15 amino acids. Germline values: CDR1 MNHEY, CDR2 SMNVEV (reference sequence). Here the CDR3 reads CASSLQGLMNTEAFF. In DNA, the CDR3 is TGTGCCAGCAGTTTACAGGGGCTAATGAACACTGAAGCTTTCTTT.

This clone was recorded only once. This sequence joins TRBV6-1 and TRBJ2-7; no clear D gene. Germline V gene sequence: CDR1 MNHNS, CDR2 SASEGT. This CDR3 spans 12 amino acids. The germline V and J ends were trimmed by 6 bases and 4 bases, with 10 bases remaining between them. CDR3 bases: TGTGCCAGCAGCTCTGGGTGGTACGAGCAGTACTTC. It translates to CASSSGWYEQYF.

The chain recombines TRBV19 with TRBJ1-1; 7 nucleotides line up with TRBD1. CDR1 LNHDA and CDR2 SQIVND come from the germline V gene (reference sequence). The CDR3 totals 12 residues. The ends lost 10 bases at V and 6 bases at J; junction bases unmatched: 8. This CDR3 is CATRTGGSEAFF. CDR3 in DNA: TGTGCCACGCGGACAGGCGGTTCTGAAGCTTTCTTT.

The chain links TRBV2 to TRBJ1-5; D call uncertain. CDR3 size: 15 residues. Trimming took 3 bases from V and 2 from J, leaving 11 bases between them. Germline CDR1 is SNHLY and CDR2 is FYNNEI. CDR3 amino acids: CASSDLGEGNQPQHF. CDR3 sequence (DNA): TGTGCCAGCAGTGATCTCGGGGAGGGCAATCAGCCCCAGCATTTT. The variable domain in full, completed from reference TRBV2 and TRBJ1-5, reads EPEVTQTPSHQVTQMGQEVILRCVPISNHLYFYWYRQILGQKVEFLVSFYNNEISEKSEIFDDQFSVERPDGSNFTLKIRSTKLEDSAMYFCASSDLGEGNQPQHFGDGTRLSIL.

The chain is built from TRBV6-5 and TRBJ1-1, with unresolved D. This CDR3 comprises 14 residues. V was pared by 2 bases and J by 5 bases, with 12 bases between. The germline CDR1 and CDR2 sequences are MNHEY and SVGAGI. The CDR3 DNA reads TGTGCCAGCAGTTACGGCTCCGGGGAAACTGAAGCTTTCTTT. Its translation is CASSYGSGETEAFF.

The rearrangement links TRBV6-5 to TRBJ2-2, with D maybe TRBD2 (5 bases). The germline gives CDR1 MNHEY, CDR2 SVGAGI. V lost 0 bases to trimming and J lost 6 bases, with 11 bases between them. The CDR3 has 15 residues. The CDR3 is CASSYSTDGAGELFF. CDR3 nucleotide sequence: TGTGCCAGCAGTTACTCGACGGACGGGGCCGGGGAGCTGTTTTTT.

J is TRBJ2-1 and V is TRBV4-3, with 8 bases identical to TRBD1. Germline assignment: CDR1 LGHNA and CDR2 YSLEER. The CDR3 covers 18 residues. The J segment lost 0 bases and the V segment lost 1 base, leaving 8 bases of the junction unmatched. The CDR3 DNA reads as TGCGCCAGCAGCCAAGCTACAGGGGGGCAATTCTCCTACAATGAGCAGTTCTTC. Translated: CASSQATGGQFSYNEQFF.

This clone was observed a single time. Different DNA sequences within this sample yield the same CDR3. The genes are TRBV9 and TRBJ2-7; D is unresolved. Germline loops: CDR1 SGDLS, CDR2 YYNGEE. The CDR3 is made up of 14 amino acids. The ends were cut back, 0 bases at V and 0 bases at J, with 7 bases in the middle. The CDR3 coding sequence is TGTGCCAGCAGCGTAGGGACGGCCTCCTACGAGCAGTACTTC. As protein: CASSVGTASYEQYF.

As for this clone: Different DNA sequences within this sample yield the same CDR3. CDR3: CASSYGLAGYEQYF. In nucleotides, the CDR3 is TGTGCCAGCAGTTATGGGCTAGCGGGCTACGAGCAGTACTTC. The chain couples TRBV6-5 to TRBJ2-7; 8 bases are a match to TRBD2. V was pared by 3 bases and J by 3 bases, with 4 bases of the junction left unmatched. The V gene's germline CDR1 is MNHEY and CDR2 SVGAGI. The CDR3 runs to 14 residues.

This clone has a single count. The chain recombines TRBV7-2 with TRBJ2-1, with D possibly matching TRBD2 (6 bases). This CDR3 contains 14 residues. The V gene lost 0 bases and the J gene lost 8 bases, with 11 bases spanning the gap. Per germline, CDR1 SGHTA and CDR2 FQGNSA. CDR3 in amino acids: CASSLANRDYEQFF. DNA of the CDR3: TGTGCCAGCAGCTTAGCGAATAGGGACTATGAGCAGTTCTTC. Based on the CDR3 plus reference TRBV7-2 and TRBJ2-1, the full variable domain is GAGVSQSPSNKVTEKGKDVELRCDPISGHTALYWYRQSLGQGLEFLIYFQGNSAPDKSGLPSDRFSAERTGGSVSTLTIQRTQQEDSAVYLCASSLANRDYEQFFGPGTRLTVL.

As to this clone: Other DNA sequences within the sample encode an identical CDR3. V gene TRBV19 combines with J gene TRBJ2-7; D ambiguous. The CDR3 covers 14 residues. Germline lookup yields CDR1 LNHDA and CDR2 SQIVND (reference sequence). V gave up 1 base and J gave up 2 bases, with 9 bases separating them. CDR3 sequence reads: CASSIGTGAYEQYF. Here the CDR3 DNA reads TGTGCCAGTAGTATAGGCACTGGCGCCTACGAGCAGTACTTC.

This sequence joins TRBV5-6 and TRBJ2-1; D remains unclear. With 2 bases removed from V and 5 bases from J, the gap between germline ends came to 5 bases. Per germline, CDR1 SGHDT and CDR2 YYEEEE. The CDR3 is made up of 12 amino acids. The DNA of the CDR3 is TGTGCCAGCAGCTTCGGAAACAATGAGCAGTTCTTC. This gives the protein CASSFGNNEQFF. Full variable domain (remainder filled in from reference TRBV5-6 and TRBJ2-1): DAGVTQSPTHLIKTRGQQVTLRCSPKSGHDTVSWYQQALGQGPQFIFQYYEEEERQRGNFPDRFSGHQFPNYSSELNVNALLLGDSALYLCASSFGNNEQFFGPGTRLTVL.

The chain uses TRBV30 and TRBJ1-1; maybe TRBD1 (5 bases). CDR3 length equals 12 residues. Germline V lookup: CDR1 GTSNPN, CDR2 SVGIG (reference sequence). V lost 4 bases to trimming and J lost 3 bases, with 9 bases between them. The CDR3 nucleotides are TGTGCCTGGATTACGGGGGACACTGAAGCTTTCTTT. Protein: CAWITGDTEAFF.

V and J are TRBV11-2 and TRBJ2-2; D ambiguous. Germline lookup yields CDR1 SGHAT and CDR2 FQNNGV. V lost 0 bases, J lost 4 bases, and 3 bases lay in between. The CDR3 contains 13 residues. The CDR3 sequence: CASSLDPTGELFF. The CDR3 nucleotides read TGTGCCAGCAGCTTAGATCCCACCGGGGAGCTGTTTTTT.

The chain has TRBV5-5 and TRBJ2-7, with 7 bases matching TRBD2. Trimming removed 5 bases from V and 4 bases from J; junction bases left unmatched: 9. Germline V gene lookup returns CDR1 SGHKS and CDR2 YYEKEE (reference sequence). This CDR3 comprises 14 residues. CDR3 amino acids: CASSLLSGAYEQYF. Here the CDR3 DNA reads TGTGCCAGCAGTCTTTTGAGCGGGGCTTACGAGCAGTACTTC.

The chain couples TRBV9 to TRBJ1-4; TRBD1 might be the D (5 bases). Between the trimmed V and J ends, which lost 4 bases and 7 bases, there was a span of 8 bases. This CDR3 has 12 amino acids. Germline CDR1 SGDLS, CDR2 YYNGEE. The CDR3 is CASSSGSEKLFF. CDR3 coding DNA: TGTGCCAGCAGCTCAGGGAGTGAAAAACTGTTTTTT.

The CDR3: CASMDTLNEKLFF. The CDR3 nucleotides read TGTGCCAGCATGGACACCCTTAATGAAAAACTGTTTTTT. V is TRBV27 and J is TRBJ1-4, with D perhaps matching TRBD1 (5 bases). The CDR3 contains 13 residues. V lost 7 bases and J lost 4, with 10 bases in between. In germline, CDR1 is MNHEY, CDR2 SMNVEV (reference sequence).

The genes are TRBV7-8 and TRBJ2-1, with 15 positions matching TRBD2. There are 18 residues in the CDR3. V gave up 4 bases and J gave up 0 bases; unmatched junction bases: 4. Germline lookup yields CDR1 SGHVS and CDR2 FQNEAQ. The CDR3 DNA is TGTGCCAGCAGCTGGGGACTAGCGGGGGGCCACTCCTACAATGAGCAGTTCTTC. Translated: CASSWGLAGGHSYNEQFF. Combining the CDR3 with reference TRBV7-8 and TRBJ2-1 gives the whole variable domain GAGVSQSPRYKVAKRGQDVALRCDPISGHVSLFWYQQALGQGPEFLTYFQNEAQLDKSGLPSDRFFAERPEGSVSTLKIQRTQQEDSAVYLCASSWGLAGGHSYNEQFFGPGTRLTVL.